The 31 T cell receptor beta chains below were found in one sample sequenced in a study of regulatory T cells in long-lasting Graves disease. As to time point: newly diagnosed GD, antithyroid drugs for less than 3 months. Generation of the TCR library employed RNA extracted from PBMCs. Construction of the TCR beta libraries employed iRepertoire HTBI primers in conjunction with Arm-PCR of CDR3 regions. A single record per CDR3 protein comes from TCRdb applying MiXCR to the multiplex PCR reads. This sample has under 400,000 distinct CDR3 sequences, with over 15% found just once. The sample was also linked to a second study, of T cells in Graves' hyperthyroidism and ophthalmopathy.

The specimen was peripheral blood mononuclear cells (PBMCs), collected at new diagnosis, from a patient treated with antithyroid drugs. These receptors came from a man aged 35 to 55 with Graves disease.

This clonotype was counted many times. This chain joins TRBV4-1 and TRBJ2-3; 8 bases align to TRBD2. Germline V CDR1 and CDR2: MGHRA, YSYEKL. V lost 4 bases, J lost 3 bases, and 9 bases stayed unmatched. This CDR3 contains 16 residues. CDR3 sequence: CASSLLQRGGTDTQYF. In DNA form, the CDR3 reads TGCGCCAGCAGCCTACTACAACGGGGGGGTACAGATACGCAGTATTTT.

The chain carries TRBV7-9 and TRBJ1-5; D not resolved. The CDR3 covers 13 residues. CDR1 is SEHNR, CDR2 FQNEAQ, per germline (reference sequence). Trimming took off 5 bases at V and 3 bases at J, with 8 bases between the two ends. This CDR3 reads CASSKTNNQPQHF. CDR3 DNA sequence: TGTGCCAGCAGCAAAACAAACAATCAGCCCCAGCATTTT.

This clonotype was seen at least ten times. The CDR3 loop reads CSATTLRYGYTF. DNA of the CDR3: TGCAGTGCTACGACACTCCGCTATGGCTACACCTTC. This chain joins TRBV20-1 and TRBJ1-2; no firm D call. Germline CDR1 reads DFQATT; CDR2 reads SNEGSKA (reference sequence). This CDR3 is 12 amino acids long. Trimming shortened V by 4 bases and J by 4 bases, and 10 bases separated the two germline ends.

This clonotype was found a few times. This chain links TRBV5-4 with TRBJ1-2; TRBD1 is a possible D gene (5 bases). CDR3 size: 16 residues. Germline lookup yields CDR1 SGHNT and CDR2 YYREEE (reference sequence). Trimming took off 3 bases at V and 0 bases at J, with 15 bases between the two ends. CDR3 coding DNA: TGTGCCAGCAGCTCTGGGACCAGGGATGCTAACTATGGCTACACCTTC. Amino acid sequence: CASSSGTRDANYGYTF.

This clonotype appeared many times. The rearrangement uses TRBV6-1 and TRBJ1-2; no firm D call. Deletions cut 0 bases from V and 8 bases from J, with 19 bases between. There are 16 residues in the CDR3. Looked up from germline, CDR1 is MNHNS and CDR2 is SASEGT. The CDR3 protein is CASSEALGIRVIGYTF. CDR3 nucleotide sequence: TGTGCCAGCAGTGAAGCGCTCGGCATTCGGGTGATCGGCTACACCTTC.

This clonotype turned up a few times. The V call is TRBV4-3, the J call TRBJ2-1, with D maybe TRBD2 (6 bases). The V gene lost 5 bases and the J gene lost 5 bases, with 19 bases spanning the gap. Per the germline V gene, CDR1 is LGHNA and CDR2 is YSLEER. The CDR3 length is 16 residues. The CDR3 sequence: CASSEGPGRYDNEQFF. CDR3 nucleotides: TGCGCCAGCAGCGAAGGGCCTGGGAGGTACGACAATGAGCAGTTCTTC.

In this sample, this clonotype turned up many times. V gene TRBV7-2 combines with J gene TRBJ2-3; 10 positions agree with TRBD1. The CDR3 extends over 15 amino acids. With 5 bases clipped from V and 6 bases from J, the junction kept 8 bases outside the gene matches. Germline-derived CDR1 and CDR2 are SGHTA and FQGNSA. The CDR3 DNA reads TGTGCCAGCAGCCTAACCGGGACAGGGGAGGATACGCAGTATTTT. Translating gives CASSLTGTGEDTQYF.

The CDR3 region is CASKKQGRAGEKLFF. CDR3 in DNA: TGTGCCAGCAAAAAACAGGGGAGGGCCGGAGAAAAACTGTTTTTT. The chain carries TRBV6-1 and TRBJ1-4, with 7 bases aligning to TRBD1. The germline gives CDR1 MNHNS, CDR2 SASEGT. The ends lost 7 bases at V and 8 bases at J; junction bases unmatched: 13. The CDR3 has 15 amino acids.

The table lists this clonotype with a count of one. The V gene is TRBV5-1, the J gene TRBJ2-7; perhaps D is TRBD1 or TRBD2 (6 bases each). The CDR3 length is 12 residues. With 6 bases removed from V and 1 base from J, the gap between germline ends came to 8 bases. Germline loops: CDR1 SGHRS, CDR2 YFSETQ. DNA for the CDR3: TGCGCCAGCACGGGGGCTTCCTACGAGCAGTACTTC. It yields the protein CASTGASYEQYF.

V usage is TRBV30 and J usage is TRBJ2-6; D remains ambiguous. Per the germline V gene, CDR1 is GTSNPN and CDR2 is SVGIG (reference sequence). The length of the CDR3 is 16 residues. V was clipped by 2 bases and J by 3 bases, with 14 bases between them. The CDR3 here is CAWSLFTVIGANVLTF. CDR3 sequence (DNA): TGTGCCTGGAGTTTATTCACAGTCATTGGGGCCAACGTCCTGACTTTC.

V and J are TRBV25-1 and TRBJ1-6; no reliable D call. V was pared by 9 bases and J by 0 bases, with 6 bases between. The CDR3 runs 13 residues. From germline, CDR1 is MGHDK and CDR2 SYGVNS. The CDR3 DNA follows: TGTGCCAGTTGGAGCTCCTATAATTCACCCCTCCACTTT. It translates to CASWSSYNSPLHF.

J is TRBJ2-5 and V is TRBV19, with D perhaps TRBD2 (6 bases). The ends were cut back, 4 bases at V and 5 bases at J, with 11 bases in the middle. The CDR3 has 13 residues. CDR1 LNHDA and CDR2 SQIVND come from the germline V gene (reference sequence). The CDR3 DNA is TGTGCCAGTAGTAGGGCAGGGAGGGAGACCCAGTACTTC. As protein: CASSRAGRETQYF.

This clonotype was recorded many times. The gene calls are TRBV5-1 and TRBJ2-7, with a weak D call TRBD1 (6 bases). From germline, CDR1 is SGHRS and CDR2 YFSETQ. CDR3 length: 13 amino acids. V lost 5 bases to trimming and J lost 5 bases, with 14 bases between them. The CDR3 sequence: CASREDSRNEQYF. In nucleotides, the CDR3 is TGCGCCAGCAGGGAGGACAGCCGGAACGAGCAGTACTTC.

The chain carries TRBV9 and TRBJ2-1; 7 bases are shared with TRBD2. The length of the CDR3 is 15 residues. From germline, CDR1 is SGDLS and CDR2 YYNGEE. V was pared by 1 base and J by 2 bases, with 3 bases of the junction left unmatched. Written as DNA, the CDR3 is TGTGCCAGCAGCGTATCGGGGGGAACCTACAATGAGCAGTTCTTC. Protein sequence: CASSVSGGTYNEQFF. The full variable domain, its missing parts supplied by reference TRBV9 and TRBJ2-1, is DSGVTQTPKHLITATGQRVTLRCSPRSGDLSVYWYQQSLDQGLQFLIQYYNGEERAKGNILERFSAQQFPDLHSELNLSSLELGDSALYFCASSVSGGTYNEQFFGPGTRLTVL.

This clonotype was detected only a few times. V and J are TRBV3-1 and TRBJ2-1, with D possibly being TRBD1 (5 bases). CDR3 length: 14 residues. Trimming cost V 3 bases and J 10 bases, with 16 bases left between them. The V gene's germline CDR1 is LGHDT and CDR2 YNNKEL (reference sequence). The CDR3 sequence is CASSQGRIGVEQFF. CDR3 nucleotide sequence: TGTGCCAGCAGCCAGGGTCGCATAGGGGTGGAGCAGTTCTTC.

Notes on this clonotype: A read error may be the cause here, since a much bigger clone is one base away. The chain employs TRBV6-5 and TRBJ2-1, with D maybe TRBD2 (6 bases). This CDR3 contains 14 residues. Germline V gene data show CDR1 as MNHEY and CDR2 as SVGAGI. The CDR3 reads CASSSGQDYNELFF. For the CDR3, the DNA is TGTGCCAGCAGTTCAGGGCAGGACTACAATGAGCTGTTCTTC.

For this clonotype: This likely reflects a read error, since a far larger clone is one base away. The CDR3 is CANSLRETGQETQYF. CDR3 in DNA: TGTGCCAACAGTTTAAGGGAGACCGGCCAAGAGACCCAGTACTTC. The chain couples TRBV12-3 or TRBV12-4 to TRBJ2-1; perhaps TRBD2 as D (5 bases). The end of the DNA is better explained by TRBJ2-5, so the J call may be wrong. This CDR3 contains 15 residues.

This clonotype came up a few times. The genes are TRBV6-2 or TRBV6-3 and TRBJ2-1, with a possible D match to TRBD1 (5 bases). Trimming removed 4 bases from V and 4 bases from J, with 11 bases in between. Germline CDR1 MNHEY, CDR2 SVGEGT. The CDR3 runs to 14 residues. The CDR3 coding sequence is TGTGCCAGCAGTTCCGGACAACCTTACAATGAGCAGTTCTTC. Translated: CASSSGQPYNEQFF.

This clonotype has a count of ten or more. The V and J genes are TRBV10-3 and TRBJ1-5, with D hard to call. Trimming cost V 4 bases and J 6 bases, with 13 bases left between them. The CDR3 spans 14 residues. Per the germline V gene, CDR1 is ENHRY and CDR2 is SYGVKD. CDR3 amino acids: CAISVGGPGQPQHF. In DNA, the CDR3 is TGTGCCATCAGTGTAGGTGGGCCGGGTCAGCCCCAGCATTTT.

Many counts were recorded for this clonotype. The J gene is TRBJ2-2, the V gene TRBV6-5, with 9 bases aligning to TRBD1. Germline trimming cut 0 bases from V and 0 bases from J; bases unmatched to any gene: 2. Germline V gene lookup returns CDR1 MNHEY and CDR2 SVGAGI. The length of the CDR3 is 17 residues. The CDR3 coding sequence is TGTGCCAGCAGTTACTCGGGACAGGGCGCGAACACCGGGGAGCTGTTTTTT. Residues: CASSYSGQGANTGELFF.

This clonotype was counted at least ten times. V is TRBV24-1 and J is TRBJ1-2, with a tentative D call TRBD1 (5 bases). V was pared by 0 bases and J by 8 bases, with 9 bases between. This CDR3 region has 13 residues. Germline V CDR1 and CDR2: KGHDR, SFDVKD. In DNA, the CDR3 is TGTGCCACCAGTGATTTGCGACAGCGCGGCTACACCTTC. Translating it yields CATSDLRQRGYTF.

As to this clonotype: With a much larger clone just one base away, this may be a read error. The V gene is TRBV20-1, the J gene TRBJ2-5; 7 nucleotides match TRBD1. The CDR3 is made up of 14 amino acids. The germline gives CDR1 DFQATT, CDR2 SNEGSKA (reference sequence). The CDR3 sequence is CSARRGQYQETQCF. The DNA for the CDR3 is TGCAGTGCTAGGAGGGGACAGTACCAAGAGACCCAGTGCTTC.

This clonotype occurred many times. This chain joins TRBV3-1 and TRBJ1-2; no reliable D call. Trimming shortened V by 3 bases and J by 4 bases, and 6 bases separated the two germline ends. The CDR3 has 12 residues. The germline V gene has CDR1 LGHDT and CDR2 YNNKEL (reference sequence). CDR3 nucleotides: TGTGCCAGCAGCCATTTTCTCTATGGCTACACCTTC. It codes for CASSHFLYGYTF.

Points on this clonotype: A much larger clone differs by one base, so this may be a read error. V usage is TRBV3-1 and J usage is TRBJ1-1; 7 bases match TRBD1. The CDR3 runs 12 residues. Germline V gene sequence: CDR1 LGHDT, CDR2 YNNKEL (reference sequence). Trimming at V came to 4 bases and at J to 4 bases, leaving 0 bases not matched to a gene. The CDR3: CASSRQGTEAFF. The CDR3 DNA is TGTGCCAGCAGCCGACAGGGCACTGAAGCTTTCTTT.

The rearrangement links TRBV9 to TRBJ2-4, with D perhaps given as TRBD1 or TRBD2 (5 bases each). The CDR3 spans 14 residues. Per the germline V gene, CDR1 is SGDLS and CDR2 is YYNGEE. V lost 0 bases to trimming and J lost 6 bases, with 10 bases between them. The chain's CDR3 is CASSVDAGRNIQYF. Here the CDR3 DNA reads TGTGCCAGCAGCGTAGATGCAGGGAGAAACATTCAGTACTTC.

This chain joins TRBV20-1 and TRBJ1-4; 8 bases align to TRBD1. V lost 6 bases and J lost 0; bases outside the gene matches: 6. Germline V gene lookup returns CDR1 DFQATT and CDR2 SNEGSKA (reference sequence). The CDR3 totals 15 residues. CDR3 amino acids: CSATQQGATNEKLFF. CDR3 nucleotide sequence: TGCAGTGCGACCCAACAGGGGGCAACTAATGAAAAACTGTTTTTT.

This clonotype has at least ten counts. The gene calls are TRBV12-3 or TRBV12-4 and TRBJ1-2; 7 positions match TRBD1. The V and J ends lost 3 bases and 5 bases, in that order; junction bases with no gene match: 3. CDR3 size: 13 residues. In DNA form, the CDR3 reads TGTGCCAGCAGTTTCGGGACAGCATATGGCTACACCTTC. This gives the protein CASSFGTAYGYTF.

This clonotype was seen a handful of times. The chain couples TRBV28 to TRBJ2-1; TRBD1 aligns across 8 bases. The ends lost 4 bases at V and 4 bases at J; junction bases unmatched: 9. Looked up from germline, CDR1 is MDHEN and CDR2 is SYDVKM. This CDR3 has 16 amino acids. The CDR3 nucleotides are TGTGCCAGCAGTTCCGGCCCGGACAGGGCGTACAATGAGCAGTTCTTC. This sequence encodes CASSSGPDRAYNEQFF.

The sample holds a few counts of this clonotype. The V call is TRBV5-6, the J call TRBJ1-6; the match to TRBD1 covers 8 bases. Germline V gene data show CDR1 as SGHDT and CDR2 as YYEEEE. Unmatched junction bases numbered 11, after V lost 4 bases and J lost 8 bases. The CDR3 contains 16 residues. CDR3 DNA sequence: TGTGCCAGCAGCCTGAGGTGGCAGACAGGGGATTCACCCCTCCACTTT. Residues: CASSLRWQTGDSPLHF.

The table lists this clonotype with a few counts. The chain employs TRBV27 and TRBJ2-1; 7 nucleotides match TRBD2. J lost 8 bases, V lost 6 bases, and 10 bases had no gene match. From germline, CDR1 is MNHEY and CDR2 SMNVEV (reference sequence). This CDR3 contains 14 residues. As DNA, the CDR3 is TGTGCCAGCAGGCGGTCTTCGGGACTACATGAGCAGTTCTTC. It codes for CASRRSSGLHEQFF.

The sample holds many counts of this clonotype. The CDR3 loop reads CASSFRRGEQFF. DNA of the CDR3: TGTGCCAGCAGCTTCCGGCGGGGTGAGCAGTTCTTC. This chain links TRBV7-8 with TRBJ2-1; D might be TRBD2 (6 bases). V gave up 3 bases and J gave up 9 bases, with 9 bases separating them. This CDR3 spans 12 amino acids. Germline CDR1 is SGHVS and CDR2 is FQNEAQ. Complete variable domain (other parts from reference TRBV7-8 and TRBJ2-1): GAGVSQSPRYKVAKRGQDVALRCDPISGHVSLFWYQQALGQGPEFLTYFQNEAQLDKSGLPSDRFFAERPEGSVSTLKIQRTQQEDSAVYLCASSFRRGEQFFGPGTRLTVL.